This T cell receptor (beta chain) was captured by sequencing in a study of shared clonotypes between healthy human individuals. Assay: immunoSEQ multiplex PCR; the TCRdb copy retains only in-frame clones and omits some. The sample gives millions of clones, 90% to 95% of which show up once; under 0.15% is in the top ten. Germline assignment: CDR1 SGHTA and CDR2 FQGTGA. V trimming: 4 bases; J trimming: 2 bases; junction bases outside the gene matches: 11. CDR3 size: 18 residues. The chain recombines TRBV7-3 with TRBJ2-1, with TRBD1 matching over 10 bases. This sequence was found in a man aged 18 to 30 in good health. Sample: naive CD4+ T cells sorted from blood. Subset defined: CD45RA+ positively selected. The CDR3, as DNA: TGTGCCAGCAGCTCAACAGGGACAGGGGATGGGGCCTACAATGAGCAGTTCTTC. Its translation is CASSSTGTGDGAYNEQFF.